Listed here are 5 T cell receptor beta chains from one sample, sequenced in a study of human T cells and chemical hapten exposure. Using its own MiXCR run on the RACE reads, TCRdb lists one record per CDR3 protein. The data contain some 150,000 distinct CDR3 sequences, 10% to 15% of them singletons. Time point specified: patch test 2, 6 weeks after DPC sensitization. Treatment described: therapeutic diphenylcyclopropenone sensitization with weekly scalp DPC. Specimen: whole blood, collected in connection with sensitization to the hapten diphenylcyclopropenone (DPC). These TCRs come from a woman aged 50 to 60 with alopecia areata. Some clones in this sample may be carry-over from other donors' samples.

This clonotype occurred many times. The chain employs TRBV7-2 and TRBJ2-3, with 9 bases aligning to TRBD2. The CDR3 covers 14 residues. After removal of 4 bases from V and 6 bases from J, the junction contained 5 bases not matched to a gene. Germline-derived CDR1 and CDR2 are SGHTA and FQGNSA. In nucleotides, the CDR3 is TGTGCCAGCAGCTCGGGACTAGCAAAGGATACGCAGTATTTT. Translating it yields CASSSGLAKDTQYF.

The CDR3 region has the DNA TGCGCCAGCAGCCAAGCTTGGGACAGGGAGGCGTTGGTAGCCAAAAACATTCAGTACTTC. Translated, it gives CASSQAWDREALVAKNIQYF. V and J are TRBV4-1 and TRBJ2-4, with TRBD1 identical over 9 bases. From germline, CDR1 is MGHRA and CDR2 YSYEKL. The V segment lost 1 base and the J segment 0 bases; nucleotides outside the gene matches: 13. The CDR3 length is 20 residues.

As for this clonotype: This likely comes from a read error, as the CDR3 has no conserved phenylalanine or tryptophan at its end. V is TRBV3-1 and J is TRBJ1-1; 8 nucleotides line up with TRBD1. Germline lookup yields CDR1 LGHDT and CDR2 YNNKEL (reference sequence). V lost 1 base and J lost 7; bases outside the gene matches: 5. The CDR3 has 14 amino acids. CDR3 bases: TGTGCCAGCAGCCAAGGGACAGGGCCGATTGAAGCTTTCTCT. Translated: CASSQGTGPIEAFS.

This clonotype was counted between two and nine times. The rearrangement joins TRBV2 to TRBJ2-3, with TRBD2 identical over 8 bases. V dropped 6 bases and J dropped 6; count of bases not matched to a gene: 5. The CDR3 has 13 amino acids. The germline gives CDR1 SNHLY, CDR2 FYNNEI. The CDR3 DNA sequence: TGTGCCAGCAGAGCGGGAGTGGCGGATACGCAGTATTTT. Translated: CASRAGVADTQYF. Based on the CDR3 plus reference TRBV2 and TRBJ2-3, the full variable domain is EPEVTQTPSHQVTQMGQEVILRCVPISNHLYFYWYRQILGQKVEFLVSFYNNEISEKSEIFDDQFSVERPDGSNFTLKIRSTKLEDSAMYFCASRAGVADTQYFGPGTRLTVL.

In its sample, this clonotype was seen a few times. The chain joins TRBV5-5 to TRBJ1-1; 7 positions match TRBD1. Germline V gene lookup returns CDR1 SGHKS and CDR2 YYEKEE (reference sequence). The CDR3 consists of 17 residues. With 5 bases clipped from V and 0 bases from J, the junction kept 13 bases outside the gene matches. This CDR3 is CASRFLTGQRVNTEAFF. The CDR3 DNA reads as TGTGCCAGCAGATTCCTGACAGGGCAAAGGGTGAACACTGAAGCTTTCTTT. The complete variable domain, with remaining parts taken from reference TRBV5-5 and TRBJ1-1, reads DAGVTQSPTHLIKTRGQQVTLRCSPISGHKSVSWYQQVLGQGPQFIFQYYEKEERGRGNFPDRFSARQFPNYSSELNVNALLLGDSALYLCASRFLTGQRVNTEAFFGQGTRLTVV.